The 10 T cell receptor beta chains listed next were all sequenced from one sample in a study of T cell responses to AZD1222 COVID-19 vaccine. The assay was immunoSEQ multiplex PCR, and TCRdb's table has in-frame clones only and misses some. The data show 130,000 or so clones, about 91% seen once. Sequenced here: peripheral blood, sampled 28 days after the second AZD1222 dose. All receptors come from an adult who received the AZD1222 COVID-19 vaccine.

This chain joins TRBV27 and TRBJ2-7; 12 bases align to TRBD1. CDR1 and CDR2 from the germline V gene are MNHEY and SMNVEV (reference sequence). The J segment lost 3 bases and the V segment lost 4 bases, leaving 13 bases of the junction unmatched. The CDR3 has 18 amino acids. CDR3 in DNA: TGTGCCAGCAGTTCGGGGACAGGGGGCCTAGGAGGTATCTACGAGCAGTACGTC. It codes for CASSSGTGGLGGIYEQYV.

This sequence joins TRBV3-1 (or the pseudogene TRBV3-2) and TRBJ1-1, with D possibly TRBD1 on 5 matching bases. This CDR3 has 12 amino acids. V gave up 2 bases and J gave up 7 bases, with 8 bases separating them. The germline V gene encodes CDR1 LGHDT and CDR2 YNNKEL (reference sequence). CDR3 DNA: TGTGCCAGCAGCCAACAGGGTGGTGAAGCTTTCTTT. Protein: CASSQQGGEAFF.

The rearrangement uses TRBV5-5 and TRBJ2-5; 11 bases match TRBD2. This CDR3 contains 15 residues. V dropped 1 base and J dropped 5; count of bases not matched to a gene: 4. Germline V CDR1 and CDR2: SGHKS, YYEKEE (reference sequence). The CDR3 is CASSLSSGGLETQYF. In nucleotides, the CDR3 is TGTGCCAGCAGCTTGTCTAGCGGGGGGCTGGAGACCCAGTACTTC.

Regarding this clone: Other DNA sequences within the sample encode an identical CDR3. The V and J genes are TRBV5-1 and TRBJ1-3; no clear D. Germline V lookup: CDR1 SGHRS, CDR2 YFSETQ. CDR3 length equals 15 residues. The V and J ends lost 0 bases and 0 bases respectively, with 7 bases between them. Written as DNA, the CDR3 is TGCGCCAGCAGCTTGGATAGGAGCTCTGGAAACACCATATATTTT. Translated: CASSLDRSSGNTIYF.

The chain couples TRBV11-3 to TRBJ1-5, with 8 bases identical to TRBD1. J was trimmed by 0 bases and V by 6 bases; bases with no gene match: 19. Germline lookup yields CDR1 SGHNT and CDR2 YENEEA. This CDR3 has 20 amino acids. The CDR3 bases are TGTGCCAGCAGTATTAAGGGGCAAAAACAGGGGGGTTATAGCAATCAGCCCCAGCATTTT. Translated, it gives CASSIKGQKQGGYSNQPQHF. The whole variable domain, remainder taken from reference TRBV11-3 and TRBJ1-5, is EAGVVQSPRYKIIEKKQPVAFWCNPISGHNTLYWYLQNLGQGPELLIRYENEEAVDDSQLPKDRFSAERLKGVDSTLKIQPAELGDSAVYLCASSIKGQKQGGYSNQPQHFGDGTRLSIL.

This sequence joins TRBV2 and TRBJ1-2, with D possibly TRBD1 on 5 matching bases. CDR3 length: 14 amino acids. From germline, CDR1 is SNHLY and CDR2 FYNNEI. Trimming left V 7 bases short and J 4 bases short, with 16 bases between. Here the CDR3 DNA reads TGTGCCAGCAACCTCGGGGGGAACAGCTATGGCTACACCTTC. Translation gives CASNLGGNSYGYTF.

CDR3 sequence (DNA): TGTGCCAGCAGTGAAGAGTGGGGTCGTGGCACTGAAGCTTTCTTT. This encodes CASSEEWGRGTEAFF. This chain links TRBV2 with TRBJ1-1; D uncertain. CDR1 and CDR2 (germline): SNHLY, FYNNEI. The CDR3 is 15 amino acids. Trimming took off 1 base at V and 4 bases at J, with 13 bases between the two ends.

The gene calls are TRBV5-6 and TRBJ2-7, with 9 bases that match TRBD2. This CDR3 comprises 14 residues. Germline trimming cut 1 base from V and 1 base from J; bases unmatched to any gene: 0. The germline V gene encodes CDR1 SGHDT and CDR2 YYEEEE. DNA for the CDR3: TGTGCCAGCAGCTTGACTAGCGGGTCCTACGAGCAGTACGTC. Translated, it gives CASSLTSGSYEQYV.

The rearrangement links TRBV5-5 to TRBJ2-7; D might be TRBD2 (5 bases). This CDR3 is built from 14 residues. Germline-derived CDR1 and CDR2 are SGHKS and YYEKEE (reference sequence). V lost 1 base and J 7 bases, leaving 15 bases between the germline ends. The CDR3 bases are TGTGCCAGCAGCTTGACGTCGGAGGTGGGGGAGCAGTACTTC. It is translated as CASSLTSEVGEQYF.

V gene TRBV18 combines with J gene TRBJ2-1, with 10 bases identical to TRBD1. The CDR3 runs to 20 residues. Germline lookup yields CDR1 KGHSH and CDR2 LQKENI. J lost 0 bases, V lost 4 bases, and 15 bases had no gene match. Here the CDR3 DNA reads TGTGCCAGCTCACAATCCACCCCGGGACAGGGGACCTACTCCTACAATGAGCAGTTCTTC. Translated: CASSQSTPGQGTYSYNEQFF.